What follows is one T cell receptor beta chain and its context. Its target is unknown. CDR3 length: 12 amino acids. The germline V and J ends were trimmed by 2 bases and 4 bases, with 6 bases remaining between them. The germline gives CDR1 SNHLY, CDR2 FYNNEI. This sample is drawn from a study of cytomegalovirus exposure and HLA in healthy donors. The wider study: Ancestry clustering placed 70% to 90% of around 400 genotyped donors in the Caucasian-associated cluster.

Study outcomes and limitations: As was reported, the HLA-A and HLA-B alleles of most subjects were accurately predicted from TCR beta sequences.

The PCR made use of 60 Vbeta and 13 Jbeta primers. The method was immunoSEQ multiplex PCR; TCRdb's version includes in-frame clones alone and lacks a portion of them. The table shows about 180,000 clones, with roughly 88% occurring only once. This receptor was obtained from a boy under 10 years old in good health and CMV-seronegative. The chain is built from TRBV2 and TRBJ2-7, with a tentative D call TRBD1 (5 bases). Material for sequencing was PBMCs. CDR3 region: CASSEKGYEQYV. In nucleotides, the CDR3 is TGTGCCAGCAGTGAAAAGGGGTACGAGCAGTACGTC.